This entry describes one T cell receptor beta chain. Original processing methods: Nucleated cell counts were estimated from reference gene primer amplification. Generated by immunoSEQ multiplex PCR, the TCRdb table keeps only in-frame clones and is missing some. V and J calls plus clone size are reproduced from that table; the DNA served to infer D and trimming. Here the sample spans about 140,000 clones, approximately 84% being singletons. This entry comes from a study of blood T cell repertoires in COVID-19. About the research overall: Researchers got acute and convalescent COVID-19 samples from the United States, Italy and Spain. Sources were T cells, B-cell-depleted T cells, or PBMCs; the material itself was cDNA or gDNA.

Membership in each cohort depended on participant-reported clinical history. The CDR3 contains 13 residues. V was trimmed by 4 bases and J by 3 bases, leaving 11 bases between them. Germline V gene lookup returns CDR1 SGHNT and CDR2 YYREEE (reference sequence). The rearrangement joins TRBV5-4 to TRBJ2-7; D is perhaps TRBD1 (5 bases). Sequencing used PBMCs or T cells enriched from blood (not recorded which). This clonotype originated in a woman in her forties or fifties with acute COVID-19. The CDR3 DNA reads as TGTGCCAGCAGCCTCCACCAGGGCTACGAGCAGTACTTC. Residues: CASSLHQGYEQYF.